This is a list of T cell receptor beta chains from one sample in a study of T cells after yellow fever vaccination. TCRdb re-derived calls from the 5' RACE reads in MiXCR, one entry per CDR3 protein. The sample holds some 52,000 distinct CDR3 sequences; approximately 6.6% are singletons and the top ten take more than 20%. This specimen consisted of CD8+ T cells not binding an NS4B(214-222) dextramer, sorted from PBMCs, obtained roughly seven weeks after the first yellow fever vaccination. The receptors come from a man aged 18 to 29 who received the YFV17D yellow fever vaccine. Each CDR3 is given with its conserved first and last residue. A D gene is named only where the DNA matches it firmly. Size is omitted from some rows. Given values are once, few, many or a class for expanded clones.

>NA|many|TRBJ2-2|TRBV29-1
TGCAGCGGCAGGGGGGCGAACACCGGGGAGCTGTTTTTT
CSGRGANTGELFF
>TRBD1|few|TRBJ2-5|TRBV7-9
TGTGCCAGCAGCCCACCCACAGGGGGAGAGACCCAGTACTTC
CASSPPTGGETQYF
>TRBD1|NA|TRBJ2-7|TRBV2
TGTGCCATTAGACAGGGGATCTACGAGCAGTACTTC
CAIRQGIYEQYF
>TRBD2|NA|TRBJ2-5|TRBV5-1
TGCGCCAGCCGATCGGCCCAGAGCGGGAGGTACCAAGAGACCCAGTACTTC
CASRSAQSGRYQETQYF
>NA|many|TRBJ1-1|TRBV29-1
TGCAGCGGGGGGGCAAATGAGGCTTTCTTT
CSGGANEAFF
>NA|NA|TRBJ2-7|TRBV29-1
TGCAGCGTCGCTGACAGTCGGCAGTACTTC
CSVADSRQYF
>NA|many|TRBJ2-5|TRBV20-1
TGCAGTGCTAGCGAGCGCTCGGGCGGGGTAGAGACCCAGTACTTC
CSASERSGGVETQYF
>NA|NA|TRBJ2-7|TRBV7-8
TGTGCCACCGCATCCTCCTACGAGCAGTACTTC
CATASSYEQYF
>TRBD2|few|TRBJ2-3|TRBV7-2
TGTGCCAGCAGCCTCCCTGGCGGGGGGGCAGGAGATACGCAGTATTTT
CASSLPGGGAGDTQYF
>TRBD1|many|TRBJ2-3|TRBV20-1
TGCAGTGCCCTCCCTGGTACGACAGGGGCGACAGATACGCAGTATTTT
CSALPGTTGATDTQYF
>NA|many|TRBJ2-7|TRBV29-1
TGCAGCGTTGGTGACGGCTACGAGCAGTACTTC
CSVGDGYEQYF
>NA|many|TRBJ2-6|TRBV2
TGTGCCAGCAGTGAAGCTTCCCTTGCCGGGGCCAACGTCCTGACTTTC
CASSEASLAGANVLTF
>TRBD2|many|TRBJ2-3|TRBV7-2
TGTGCCAGCAGGTGGACTAGCGGGGGAAGAGGCACAGATACGCAGTATTTT
CASRWTSGGRGTDTQYF
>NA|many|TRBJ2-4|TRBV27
TGTGCCAGCAGTTTCGACAGAAACATTCAGTACTTC
CASSFDRNIQYF
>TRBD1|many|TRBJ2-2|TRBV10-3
TGTGCCATCAGAACCGGGACAGGGTTAAACGGGGAGCTGTTTTTT
CAIRTGTGLNGELFF
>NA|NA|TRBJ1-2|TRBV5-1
TGCGCCAGCAGCTTGGGTGGCCCGGGTGGCTACACCTTC
CASSLGGPGGYTF
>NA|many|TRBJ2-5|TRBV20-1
TGCAGTGCTAGATTCCCCACTAGCCCTCAAGAGACCCAGTACTTC
CSARFPTSPQETQYF
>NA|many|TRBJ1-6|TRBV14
TGTGCCAGCAGCCTTAGTGGTAATTCACCCCTCCACTTT
CASSLSGNSPLHF
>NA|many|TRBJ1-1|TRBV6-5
TGTGCCAGCACCCAACCCGGGACGGCGAACACTGAAGCTTTCTTT
CASTQPGTANTEAFF
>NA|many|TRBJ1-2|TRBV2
TGTGCCAGCAGTGAATCCAGCGAGTTCATCTATGGCTACACCTTC
CASSESSEFIYGYTF
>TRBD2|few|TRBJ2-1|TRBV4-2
TGTGCCAGCAGCCAAGATCCTAGCGGGGGTCGGTTCAATGAGCAGTTCTTC
CASSQDPSGGRFNEQFF
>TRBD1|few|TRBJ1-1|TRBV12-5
TGTGCTAGTGGTTTGGTCGCCACAGGGGAAGGAACTGAAGCTTTCTTT
CASGLVATGEGTEAFF
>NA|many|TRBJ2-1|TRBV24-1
TGTGCCACCAGTGGGGCCCAACGCAATGAGCAGTTCTTC
CATSGAQRNEQFF
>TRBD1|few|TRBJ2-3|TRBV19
TGTGCCAGTAGCGGGGACAGATATCAGAGCACAGATACGCAGTATTTT
CASSGDRYQSTDTQYF
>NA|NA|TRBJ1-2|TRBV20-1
TGCAGTGCTGAGCAGGGTGTTGACTATGGCTACACCTTC
CSAEQGVDYGYTF
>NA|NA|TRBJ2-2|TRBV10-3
TGTGCCATCAGACTCCTAGCCACCGGGGAGCTGTTTTTT
CAIRLLATGELFF
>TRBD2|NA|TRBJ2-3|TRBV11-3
TGTGCCAGCAGCTTATCCCCGCCCGGGACTAGCGGGGGGACATACACAGATACGCAGTATTTT
CASSLSPPGTSGGTYTDTQYF
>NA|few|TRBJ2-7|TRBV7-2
TGTGCCAGCAGCTTAGAGAGCGGAGCCTACGAGCAGTACTTC
CASSLESGAYEQYF
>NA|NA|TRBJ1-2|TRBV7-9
TGTGCCAGCAGCTTAACCTCGATAGCTAACTATGGCTACACCTTC
CASSLTSIANYGYTF
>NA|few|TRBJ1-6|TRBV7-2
TGTGCCAGCAGCTCACCTGAAGTCAGCTCCTATAATTCACCCCTCCACTTT
CASSSPEVSSYNSPLHF
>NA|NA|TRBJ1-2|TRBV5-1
TGCGCCAGCAGCTTGGCCATGCGAAAGAACTATGGCTACACCTTC
CASSLAMRKNYGYTF
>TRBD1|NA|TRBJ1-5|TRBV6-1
TGTGCCAGCAGACCTATGACAGGGAGGGAGCCCCAGCATTTT
CASRPMTGREPQHF
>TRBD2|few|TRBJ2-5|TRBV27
TGTGCCAGCAGTCCTCGTAGCGGGGGCCGAAGGGAGACCCAGTACTTC
CASSPRSGGRRETQYF
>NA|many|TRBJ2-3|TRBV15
TGTGCCACCAGCAGAGATGGTTTGGAAGGGCGTGAGAATACGCAGTATTTT
CATSRDGLEGRENTQYF
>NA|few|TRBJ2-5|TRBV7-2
TGTGCCAGCTTAGGACCTTTGGAGACCCAGTACTTC
CASLGPLETQYF
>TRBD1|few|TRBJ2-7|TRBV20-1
TGCAGTGCTCTAGGCGCCGGGACAGGGGGTCCCGAGCAGTACTTC
CSALGAGTGGPEQYF
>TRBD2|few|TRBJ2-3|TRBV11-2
TGTGCCAGCAGCTTCCCCGGCGGGAGCAACACAGATACGCAGTATTTT
CASSFPGGSNTDTQYF
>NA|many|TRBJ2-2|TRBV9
TGTGCCAGCAGCCCCACCAACACCGGGGAGCTGTTTTTT
CASSPTNTGELFF